This T cell receptor beta chain was sequenced for a study of T cell responses to AZD1222 COVID-19 vaccine listed by TCRdb under 2021. Looking at the study overall: AZD1222 recipients given second doses at about 4 weeks or at about 12 weeks were pooled, since spike-specific TCR depth and breadth were not found to differ between the two schedules. A total of just over 230 trial participants underwent TCR sequencing, of whom 200 to 220 had received two doses of AZD1222 and roughly 26 had received two doses of the MenACWY control vaccine. Trial participants were enrolled by age into subgroups of 18-55, 56-69 and 70-plus years, and 148, 28 and 57 TCR-sequenced participants, respectively, were included in these subgroups. Findings and caveats that apply to the study as a whole: After two AZD1222 doses, spike-specific TCR breadth and depth were significantly higher than at day 0 and than in MenACWY recipients. Nearly half of unique spike-specific TCRs reportedly recognized epitopes outside regions mutated in the B.1.351 and B.1.1.7 variants. In the small 56-69-year group, the increase in depth fell short of significance, most likely because of low power. The vaccine-associated CD4 TCRs covered the entire spike protein, and the dominant responses fell in regions 160-218 and 743-854. Because no samples from the day 14 peak response were available, repertoires could be characterized only after the peak T cell response. Participants were mostly white British and included more females than males, and it was suggested by the authors that clonal diversity may have been underestimated. Conclusions about previously exposed vaccinees are limited because only 5 or 6 AZD1222 recipients were SARS-CoV-2 seropositive at baseline.

The time point label of this sample denotes: baseline before first vaccination. Vaccinee samples were obtained from the UK trials COV001 and COV002, which included a single-blind randomized controlled phase 2/3 trial of AZD1222 (ChAdOx1 nCoV-19) in healthy adults. For TCRbeta chain sequencing, PBMC samples were collected from trial participants at day 0 and at day 28 after the second dose. Spanning cysteine to phenylalanine, the CDR3 consists of 16 amino acids. CDR3 DNA only is kept here, 48 bases in frame from base 1. The germline V end is reduced by 5 bases and the J end by 1 base; junction bases left unmatched: 7. The germline V gene (reference sequence) yields PRHDT for CDR1 and FYEKMQ for CDR2. The CDR3 regions of human TCRbeta chains were analyzed by immunosequencing. Processing in the source paper ran as follows. TCRs in the repertoires were matched against a reference library of SARS-CoV-2-specific TCRs that had been generated with the MIRA antigen-specificity platform. Breadth was defined as the fraction of unique TCRs that were SARS-CoV-2-associated, and depth was defined as the fraction of total T cells that were SARS-CoV-2-associated. Using the MIRA data, each spike-specific TCR was mapped to the spike region that the TCR reacts to and placed in a CD4 or CD8 class. Log10-transformed breadth and depth values were compared by one-way ANOVA with Sidak's multiple comparisons tests. This immuneACCESS table, as held by TCRdb, lists in-frame sequences with V and J called but not all clones. Of the missing ones, under half trace to an unresolved V gene in checked studies; the others have no known cause. V and J calls and clone size are copied from that table; D and trimming were computed from the DNA. The sample table holds around 130,000 clones, of which approximately 83% were seen once. The biggest ten clones account for about 8.6% of the sample.

This clone has only one observation. Its antigen target is currently unknown. One base away there is no much larger clone; base qualities are not given. Recombination joined TRBV13 with TRBJ2-3; TRBD1 matches 9 bases in the middle. The sequence was collected from an adult in good health. The sample in question was peripheral blood, obtained on day 0 of AZD1222 vaccination. The CDR3 protein sequence reads: CASSPRGQGGTDTQYF. The DNA sequence is as follows: TGTGCCAGCAGCCCCCGGGGACAGGGCGGCACAGATACGCAGTATTTT.